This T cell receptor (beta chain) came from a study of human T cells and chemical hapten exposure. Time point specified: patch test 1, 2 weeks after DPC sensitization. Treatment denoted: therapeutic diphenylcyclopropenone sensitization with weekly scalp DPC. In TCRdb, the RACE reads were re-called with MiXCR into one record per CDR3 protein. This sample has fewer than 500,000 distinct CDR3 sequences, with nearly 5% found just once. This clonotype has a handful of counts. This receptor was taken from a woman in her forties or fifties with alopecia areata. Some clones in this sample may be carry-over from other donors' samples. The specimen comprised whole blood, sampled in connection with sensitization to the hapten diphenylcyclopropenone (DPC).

The CDR3: CAISESISGGADTQYF. In DNA, the CDR3 is TGTGCCATCAGTGAGTCGATTAGCGGGGGCGCAGATACGCAGTATTTT. The chain carries TRBV10-3 and TRBJ2-3; 9 nucleotides line up with TRBD2. The length of the CDR3 is 16 residues. V shed 0 bases, J shed 4 bases, and the junction held 5 bases outside the gene matches. Germline values: CDR1 ENHRY, CDR2 SYGVKD.